The sample holds many counts of the clone carrying this T cell receptor (beta chain). Its matching antigen is unknown. The data stem from a study of response to subunit inactivated influenza vaccine. Whole-study results and caveats: Authors suggested each seasonal influenza vaccination recruits few new T cells.

TCRdb re-derived calls from the RT-PCR reads in MiXCR, one entry per CDR3 protein. The sample lists about 700,000 distinct CDR3 sequences, approximately 15% seen once, with less than 7% in the top ten. The CDR3 is 16 residues long. V gave up 1 base and J gave up 0 bases; unmatched junction bases: 3. Per the germline V gene, CDR1 is SGHRS and CDR2 is YFSETQ. The sequencing here drew on PBMCs from blood, taken around 15 days before vaccination. The TCR comes from a man aged 50-59 years who received an inactivated influenza vaccine. This chain joins TRBV5-1 and TRBJ2-1, with 8 bases fitting TRBD2. CDR3 region: CASSLSGGSSYNEQFF. In DNA, the CDR3 is TGCGCCAGCAGCTTGTCGGGGGGGAGCTCCTACAATGAGCAGTTCTTC.